This is a list of T cell receptor beta chains from one sample in a study of T cell responses to AZD1222 COVID-19 vaccine. The assay was immunoSEQ multiplex PCR, and TCRdb's table has in-frame clones only and misses some. The table records 95,000 to 150,000 clones, 80% to 90% of them present only once. The specimen comprised peripheral blood, sampled on day 0 of AZD1222 vaccination. These receptors all come from an adult in good health. Both conserved end residues are part of each CDR3. A D gene is named only where the DNA matches it firmly. A clone size is listed for some rows: how often the clone was seen (once, few, many), or a class if it is expanded.

j_gene: TRBJ2-7
abundance: NA
d_gene: NA
v_gene: TRBV6-2/TRBV6-3
CDR3aa: CASSGQSQTYEQYF
CDR3nt: TGTGCCAGCAGTGGACAGTCGCAAACCTACGAGCAGTACTTC

j_gene: TRBJ2-7
abundance: once
d_gene: NA
v_gene: TRBV27
CDR3aa: CASSLGRQGRPYEQYF
CDR3nt: TGTGCCAGCAGTTTAGGTCGGCAGGGGAGGCCCTACGAGCAGTACTTC

j_gene: TRBJ1-2
abundance: NA
d_gene: NA
v_gene: TRBV7-2
CDR3aa: CASSLEVIAYGYTF
CDR3nt: TGTGCCAGCAGCTTGGAGGTAATAGCCTATGGCTACACCTTC

j_gene: TRBJ2-4
abundance: NA
d_gene: NA
v_gene: TRBV28
CDR3aa: CASNLLRTEPSAKNIQYF
CDR3nt: TGTGCCAGCAATCTTCTGAGGACGGAACCGAGCGCCAAAAACATTCAGTACTTC

j_gene: TRBJ1-2
abundance: NA
d_gene: NA
v_gene: TRBV6-5
CDR3aa: CASTWGGNYGYTF
CDR3nt: TGTGCCAGCACCTGGGGGGGGAACTATGGCTACACCTTC

j_gene: TRBJ2-1
abundance: NA
d_gene: TRBD2
v_gene: TRBV4-1
CDR3aa: CASSQVDGSSGGPWEFF
CDR3nt: TGCGCCAGCAGCCAAGTTGACGGGTCTAGCGGGGGGCCGTGGGAGTTCTTC

j_gene: TRBJ1-1
abundance: NA
d_gene: TRBD1
v_gene: TRBV7-3
CDR3aa: CASSWTGETEAFF
CDR3nt: TGTGCCAGCAGTTGGACAGGGGAGACCGAAGCTTTCTTT

j_gene: TRBJ2-7
abundance: NA
d_gene: TRBD1
v_gene: TRBV7-9
CDR3aa: CASSHRDRPPYEQYF
CDR3nt: TGTGCCAGCAGCCACCGGGACAGGCCCCCCTACGAGCAGTACTTC

j_gene: TRBJ1-2
abundance: NA
d_gene: NA
v_gene: TRBV2
CDR3aa: CASSLKKQGGYGYTF
CDR3nt: TGTGCCAGCTCTCTCAAGAAACAGGGTGGCTATGGCTACACCTTC

j_gene: TRBJ2-2
abundance: NA
d_gene: TRBD2
v_gene: TRBV7-6
CDR3aa: CASSSWTSGHTGELFF
CDR3nt: TGTGCCAGCAGCTCCTGGACTAGCGGTCACACCGGGGAGCTGTTTTTT

j_gene: TRBJ2-5
abundance: NA
d_gene: TRBD2
v_gene: TRBV7-3
CDR3aa: CASSLMGSGVYQETQYF
CDR3nt: TGTGCCAGCAGCTTAATGGGTAGCGGGGTCTACCAAGAGACCCAGTACTTC

j_gene: TRBJ1-1
abundance: NA
d_gene: NA
v_gene: TRBV29-1
CDR3aa: CSARQVPNTEAFF
CDR3nt: TGCAGCGCCCGACAGGTACCGAACACTGAAGCTTTCTTT

j_gene: TRBJ2-1
abundance: NA
d_gene: TRBD1
v_gene: TRBV4-3
CDR3aa: CASSHGQGIVDEQFF
CDR3nt: TGCGCCAGCAGCCACGGACAGGGAATTGTAGATGAGCAGTTCTTC

j_gene: TRBJ1-1
abundance: NA
d_gene: NA
v_gene: TRBV14
CDR3aa: CASSQQGTEAFF
CDR3nt: TGTGCCAGCAGCCAACAGGGGACTGAAGCTTTCTTT

j_gene: TRBJ1-2
abundance: NA
d_gene: TRBD1
v_gene: TRBV5-5
CDR3aa: CASSTRTGGEYGYTF
CDR3nt: TGTGCCAGCAGCACAAGGACAGGGGGCGAATATGGCTACACCTTC

j_gene: TRBJ1-1
abundance: once
d_gene: TRBD1
v_gene: TRBV20-1
CDR3aa: CSASEGHTGGAEAFF
CDR3nt: TGCAGTGCTAGTGAGGGACACACAGGGGGAGCTGAAGCTTTCTTT

j_gene: TRBJ2-7
abundance: NA
d_gene: TRBD2
v_gene: TRBV7-2
CDR3aa: CASSLARTSGAHYEQYF
CDR3nt: TGTGCCAGCAGCTTAGCCAGGACTAGCGGGGCACACTACGAGCAGTACTTC

j_gene: TRBJ2-3
abundance: NA
d_gene: NA
v_gene: TRBV5-6
CDR3aa: CASSPGLSKGDTQYF
CDR3nt: TGTGCCAGCAGCCCCGGACTCTCTAAGGGAGATACGCAGTATTTT

j_gene: TRBJ1-3
abundance: NA
d_gene: NA
v_gene: TRBV7-3
CDR3aa: CASSLGGSPGNTIYF
CDR3nt: TGTGCCAGCAGCCTGGGGGGTTCCCCGGGAAACACCATATATTTT

j_gene: TRBJ1-5
abundance: NA
d_gene: TRBD1
v_gene: TRBV30
CDR3aa: CAWSRTGEQPQHF
CDR3nt: TGTGCCTGGAGTAGGACAGGTGAACAGCCCCAGCATTTT

j_gene: TRBJ2-5
abundance: NA
d_gene: NA
v_gene: TRBV30
CDR3aa: CAWSGNGGRTQETQYF
CDR3nt: TGTGCCTGGAGTGGTAATGGGGGTAGGACACAAGAGACCCAGTACTTC

j_gene: TRBJ1-2
abundance: NA
d_gene: NA
v_gene: TRBV28
CDR3aa: CASSLGGPQNGYTF
CDR3nt: TGTGCCAGCAGTTTGGGGGGACCGCAGAATGGCTACACCTTC

j_gene: TRBJ1-4
abundance: NA
d_gene: NA
v_gene: TRBV7-9
CDR3aa: CASSPQGNEKLFF
CDR3nt: TGTGCCAGCAGCCCTCAGGGGAATGAAAAACTGTTTTTT

j_gene: TRBJ2-7
abundance: NA
d_gene: NA
v_gene: TRBV6-2/TRBV6-3
CDR3aa: CASSYSWTYEQYF
CDR3nt: TGTGCCAGCAGTTACTCCTGGACCTACGAGCAGTACTTC

j_gene: TRBJ2-1
abundance: NA
d_gene: NA
v_gene: TRBV7-2
CDR3aa: CASSRGGVLREQFF
CDR3nt: TGTGCCAGCAGCAGGGGGGGAGTTCTGCGTGAGCAGTTCTTC

j_gene: TRBJ2-7
abundance: NA
d_gene: TRBD2
v_gene: TRBV19
CDR3aa: CASSIDGGEGEQYF
CDR3nt: TGTGCCAGTAGTATCGACGGGGGGGAGGGCGAGCAGTACTTC

j_gene: TRBJ2-7
abundance: NA
d_gene: TRBD1
v_gene: TRBV15
CDR3aa: CATRRGREQYF
CDR3nt: TGTGCCACCCGCAGGGGGCGCGAGCAGTACTTC